This TCR beta chain was retrieved from a study of blood T cell repertoires in COVID-19 (dated by TCRdb to the early 2020s). Notes on the research overall: The collaborator samples originated in the United States, Italy and Spain and spanned the acute and convalescent phases of COVID-19. A freely available public database, intended as a resource for researchers studying the immune response to SARS-CoV-2, is where the repertoires were released. Subjects who had been exposed to COVID-19, were actively infected with it, or had recovered from it provided the deeply sampled blood TCRbeta repertoires that made up the dataset. Nearly every sample came with metadata listing a de-identified subject ID, COVID-19 status, age in years and sex. The samples were drawn from two sources: the first 160 participants of the ongoing ImmuneRACE study, and 950 to 1,500 subjects contributed by 6 global collaborators. The prospective study material was composed of cDNA or gDNA derived from T cells, B-cell-depleted T cells, or PBMCs. Where available, HLA class I and class II types were obtained from metadata supplied by the sample provider rather than from assay-based typing.

What the work shows at the level of the full study, not this receptor alone: The quantity of clinical and demographic metadata differed by source and by participant and was supplied without curation.

TCRbeta CDR3 regions were amplified from genomic DNA by means of the immunoSEQ Assay, a bias-controlled multiplex PCR. The original pipeline was this. Nucleated cell counts per sample were estimated from amplification of reference gene primers within the assay. Sequence reads were collapsed and filtered to measure the absolute abundance of every unique TCRbeta CDR3 rearrangement. For each sample, productive Simpson clonality was calculated as the square root of Simpson's diversity index across productive rearrangements. TCRdb retrieved this table from immuneACCESS and kept in-frame rearrangements only. Not all clones are present; in checked studies, unresolved V genes account for under half, and no reason is known for the remainder. V, J and clone size reflect that table, while D and trimming were determined from the DNA. The sample table lists over 100,000 clones, about 79% of them with a count of one. 3% to 4.5% of the sample lies in the top ten.

This clone was detected only a few times. Its antigen remains undetermined. No per-base quality is available; no much larger clone lies one base away. CDR1 MNHNY and CDR2 SVGAGI are derived from the germline V gene (reference sequence). V is clipped by 8 bases and J by 1 base, and the sequence between their germline boundaries is 11 bases long. Reading from cysteine to phenylalanine, the CDR3 counts 13 amino acids. CDR3 DNA is the only sequence kept; it has 39 bases, read in frame from the first base. Each collaborating institution followed its own protocols to collect whole blood in K2EDTA tubes. Collaborator samples were shipped for TCRbeta analysis as frozen whole blood, isolated PBMCs, or DNA extracted from either sample type.

This clonotype was sampled from a woman at least 80 years old with acute or convalescent COVID-19. The chain uses TRBV6-6 and TRBJ1-1, with the D gene call left open. The sample taken for sequencing was peripheral blood. CDR3 loop: CASGGISNTEAFF. The DNA sequence is as follows: TGTGCCAGCGGAGGGATTTCGAACACTGAAGCTTTCTTT.